This T cell receptor beta chain was retrieved from a study of blood T cell repertoires in COVID-19. Trimming took off 6 bases at V and 0 bases at J, with 14 bases between the two ends. Germline loops: CDR1 SGDLS, CDR2 YYNGEE. The CDR3 is 15 amino acids. Assay used: immunoSEQ multiplex PCR; TCRdb lists only in-frame clones, some missing. The sample includes 110,000 or so clones, roughly 76% seen only once; the top ten take 8% to 13%. The rearrangement links TRBV9 to TRBJ2-3, with a possible D match to TRBD1 (6 bases). Material: peripheral blood. This clonotype originated in a human donor in a cohort sampled during active COVID-19. The CDR3 region is CASNSDSLSTDTQYF. CDR3 nucleotides: TGTGCCAGCAACTCGGACAGTTTGAGCACAGATACGCAGTATTTT.